The 8 T cell receptor beta chains below all came from one sample that was sequenced in a study of blood T cell repertoires in COVID-19. Repertoires were generated with immunoSEQ multiplex PCR, while TCRdb's copy carries only in-frame clones and drops some. The repertoire holds tens of thousands of clones, over 70% seen once, with roughly 19% in the top ten. Sequencing was carried out using peripheral blood. The receptors were gathered from a man between 65 and 85 years old with acute or convalescent COVID-19.

V usage is TRBV5-4 and J usage is TRBJ1-1; 8 positions match TRBD1. Losses at the gene ends were 3 bases for V and 10 bases for J; bases not matched to a gene: 8. There are 13 residues in the CDR3. Germline V CDR1 and CDR2: SGHNT, YYREEE (reference sequence). Here the CDR3 reads CASSSYQGAGAFF. CDR3 DNA: TGTGCCAGCAGCTCCTATCAGGGGGCGGGAGCTTTCTTT.

This clone was detected only a few times. V gene TRBV19 combines with J gene TRBJ1-5; tentatively, D is TRBD1 (5 bases). The length of the CDR3 is 16 residues. V lost 8 bases, J lost 3 bases, and 20 bases lay in between. Germline-derived CDR1 and CDR2 are LNHDA and SQIVND (reference sequence). The CDR3 spells CASQGAHIINNQPQHF. Written as DNA, the CDR3 is TGTGCCAGTCAAGGGGCCCACATTATTAACAATCAGCCCCAGCATTTT.

The genes are TRBV4-3 and TRBJ2-7; TRBD1 agrees at 8 bases. This CDR3 contains 18 residues. CDR1 LGHNA and CDR2 YSLEER come from the germline V gene. The V segment lost 3 bases and the J segment 1 base; nucleotides outside the gene matches: 14. As DNA, the CDR3 is TGCGCCAGCAGCCAGGATGATACCGGGACAGGTCTTTCCTACGAGCAGTACTTC. Translating it yields CASSQDDTGTGLSYEQYF.

The genes are TRBV11-3 and TRBJ2-1; D might be TRBD1 (6 bases). The CDR3 sequence is 13 residues long. Germline assignment: CDR1 SGHNT and CDR2 YENEEA. The ends were cut back, 3 bases at V and 8 bases at J, with 11 bases in the middle. The CDR3, as DNA: TGTGCCAGCAGCTTTGAAGGGGGACATGAGCAGTTCTTC. Translated, it gives CASSFEGGHEQFF.

Details on this clone: Distinct nucleotide sequences in the sample also encode this CDR3. The V call is TRBV28, the J call TRBJ1-5; the D gene is possibly TRBD1 (5 bases). Germline CDR1 is MDHEN and CDR2 is SYDVKM. With 6 bases removed from V and 1 base from J, the gap between germline ends came to 13 bases. The CDR3 has 15 amino acids. The CDR3 here is CASSLAGTSNQPQHF. DNA for the CDR3: TGTGCCAGCAGCTTGGCGGGGACCAGCAATCAGCCCCAGCATTTT.

The chain recombines TRBV27 with TRBJ1-6; a possible D gene is TRBD1 (5 bases). This CDR3 is built from 12 residues. Trimming removed 6 bases at V and 13 bases at J, with 13 bases between. Germline assignment: CDR1 MNHEY and CDR2 SMNVEV (reference sequence). The CDR3 bases are TGTGCCAGCAGATTTATTCAGGGCCCCCTCCACTTT. Translated: CASRFIQGPLHF.

This clone was picked up one time. The V call is TRBV28, the J call TRBJ2-4; a weak D match, TRBD1 (6 bases). Germline loops: CDR1 MDHEN, CDR2 SYDVKM. V lost 6 bases, J lost 5 bases, and 17 bases lay in between. This CDR3 is built from 15 residues. This chain's CDR3 is CASRPGQVLENIQYF. CDR3 bases: TGTGCCAGCAGACCGGGACAAGTATTGGAAAACATTCAGTACTTC.

In the case of this clone: The germline gene is not matched at one end of the junction; a read error may be the cause. V and J are TRBV3-1 (or the pseudogene TRBV3-2) and TRBJ2-5, with 8 bases lining up with TRBD2. Looked up from germline, CDR1 is LGHDT and CDR2 is YNNKEL (reference sequence). This CDR3 spans 15 amino acids. CDR3 sequence reads: CASNQAAGAPVTQYF. The CDR3 DNA reads TGTGCCAGCAACCAAGCAGCGGGGGCCCCGGTGACCCAGTACTTC.